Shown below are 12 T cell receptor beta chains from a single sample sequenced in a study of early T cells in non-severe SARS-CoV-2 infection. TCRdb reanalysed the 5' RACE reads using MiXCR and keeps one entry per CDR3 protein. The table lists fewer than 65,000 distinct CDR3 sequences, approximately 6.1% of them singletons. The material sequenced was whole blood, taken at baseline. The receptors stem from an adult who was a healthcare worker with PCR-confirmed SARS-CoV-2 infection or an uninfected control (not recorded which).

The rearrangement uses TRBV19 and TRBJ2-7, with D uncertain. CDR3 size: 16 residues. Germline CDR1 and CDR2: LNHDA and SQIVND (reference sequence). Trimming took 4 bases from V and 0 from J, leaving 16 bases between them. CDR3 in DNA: TGTGCCAGTAGTACCTCTTGGGAAGCCCGCTCCTACGAGCAGTACTTC. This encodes CASSTSWEARSYEQYF.

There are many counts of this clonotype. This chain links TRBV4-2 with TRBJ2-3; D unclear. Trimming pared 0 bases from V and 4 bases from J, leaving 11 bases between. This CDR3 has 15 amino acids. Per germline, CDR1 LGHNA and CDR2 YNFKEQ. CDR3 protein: CASSQDSRGADTQYF. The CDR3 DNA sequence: TGTGCCAGCAGCCAAGATTCCCGTGGCGCAGATACGCAGTATTTT.

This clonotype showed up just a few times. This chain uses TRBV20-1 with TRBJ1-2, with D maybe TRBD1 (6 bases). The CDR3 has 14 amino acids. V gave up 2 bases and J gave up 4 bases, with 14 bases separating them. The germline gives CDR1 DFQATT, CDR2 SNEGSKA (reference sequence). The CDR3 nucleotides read TGCAGTGCTAGATGGCGGACAGACTTCTATGGCTACACCTTC. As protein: CSARWRTDFYGYTF.

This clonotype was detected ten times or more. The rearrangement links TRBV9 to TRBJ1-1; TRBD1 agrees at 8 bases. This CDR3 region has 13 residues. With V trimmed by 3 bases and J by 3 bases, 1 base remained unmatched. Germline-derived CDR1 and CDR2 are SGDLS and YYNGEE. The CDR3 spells CASSATGDTEAFF. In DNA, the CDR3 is TGTGCCAGCAGCGCGACAGGGGACACTGAAGCTTTCTTT.

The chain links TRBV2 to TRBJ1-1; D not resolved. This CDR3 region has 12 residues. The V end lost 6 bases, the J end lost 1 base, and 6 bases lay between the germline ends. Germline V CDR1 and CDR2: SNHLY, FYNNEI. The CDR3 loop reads CASRYTNTEAFF. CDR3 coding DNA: TGTGCCAGCAGGTACACGAACACTGAAGCTTTCTTT.

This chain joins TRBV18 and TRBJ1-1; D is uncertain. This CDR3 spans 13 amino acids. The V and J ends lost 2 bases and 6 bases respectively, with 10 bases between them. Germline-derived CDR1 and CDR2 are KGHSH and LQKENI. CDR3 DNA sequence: TGTGCCAGCTCACCAACGGGGTCCGCTGAAGCTTTCTTT. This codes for CASSPTGSAEAFF.

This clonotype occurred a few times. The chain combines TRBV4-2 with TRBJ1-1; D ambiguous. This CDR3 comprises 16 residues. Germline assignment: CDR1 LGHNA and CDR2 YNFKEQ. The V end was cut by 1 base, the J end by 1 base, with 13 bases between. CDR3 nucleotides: TGTGCCAGCAGCCAAGTAACCGGGAGCGGGAACACTGAAGCTTTCTTT. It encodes CASSQVTGSGNTEAFF.

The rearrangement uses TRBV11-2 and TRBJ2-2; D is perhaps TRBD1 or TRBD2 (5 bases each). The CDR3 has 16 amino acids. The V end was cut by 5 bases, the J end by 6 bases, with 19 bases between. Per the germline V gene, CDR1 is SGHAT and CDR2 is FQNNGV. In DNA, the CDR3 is TGTGCCAGCAGCCCCATCTCCGGGACCCAAGCCGGGGAGCTGTTTTTT. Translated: CASSPISGTQAGELFF.

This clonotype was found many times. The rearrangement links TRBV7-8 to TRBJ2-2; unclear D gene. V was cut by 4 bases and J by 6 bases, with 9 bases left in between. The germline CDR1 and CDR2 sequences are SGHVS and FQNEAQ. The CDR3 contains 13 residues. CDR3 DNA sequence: TGTGCCAGCAGCTCCTCAGAGGCCGGGGAGCTGTTTTTT. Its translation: CASSSSEAGELFF.

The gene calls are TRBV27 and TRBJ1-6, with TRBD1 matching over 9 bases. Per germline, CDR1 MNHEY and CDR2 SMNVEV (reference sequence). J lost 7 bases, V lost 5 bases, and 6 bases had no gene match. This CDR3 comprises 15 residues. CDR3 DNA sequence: TGTGCCAGCAGTGTACAGGGGGCTCTCAATTCACCCCTCCACTTT. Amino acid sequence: CASSVQGALNSPLHF.

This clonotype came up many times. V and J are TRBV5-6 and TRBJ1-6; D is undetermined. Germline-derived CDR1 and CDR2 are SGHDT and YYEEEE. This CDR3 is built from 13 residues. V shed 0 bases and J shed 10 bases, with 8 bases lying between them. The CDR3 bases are TGTGCCAGCAGCTTGGCCCCAGGATCACCCCTCCACTTT. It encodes CASSLAPGSPLHF.

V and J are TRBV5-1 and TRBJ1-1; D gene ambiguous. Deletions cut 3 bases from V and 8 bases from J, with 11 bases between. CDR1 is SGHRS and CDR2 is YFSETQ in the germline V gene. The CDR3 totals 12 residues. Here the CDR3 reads CASSSRGTEAFF. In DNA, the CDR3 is TGCGCCAGCAGCTCCCGAGGAACGGAAGCTTTCTTT.